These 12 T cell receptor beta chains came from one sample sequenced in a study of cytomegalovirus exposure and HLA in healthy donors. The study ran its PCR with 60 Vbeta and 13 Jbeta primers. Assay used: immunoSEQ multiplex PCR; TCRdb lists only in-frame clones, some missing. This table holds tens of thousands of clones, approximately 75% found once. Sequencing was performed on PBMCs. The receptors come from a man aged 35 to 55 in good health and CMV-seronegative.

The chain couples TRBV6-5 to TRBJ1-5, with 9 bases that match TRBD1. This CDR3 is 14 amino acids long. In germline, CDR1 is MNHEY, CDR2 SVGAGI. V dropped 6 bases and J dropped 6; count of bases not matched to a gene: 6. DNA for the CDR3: TGTGCCAGCAGGGGGACAGGGATATTTCAGCCCCAGCATTTT. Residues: CASRGTGIFQPQHF.

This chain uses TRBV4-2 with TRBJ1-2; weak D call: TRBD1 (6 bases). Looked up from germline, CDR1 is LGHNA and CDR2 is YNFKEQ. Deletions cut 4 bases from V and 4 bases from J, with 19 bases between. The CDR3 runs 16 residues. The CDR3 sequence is CASSPQGKGETYGYTF. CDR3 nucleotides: TGTGCCAGCAGCCCACAGGGAAAGGGGGAGACCTATGGCTACACCTTC.

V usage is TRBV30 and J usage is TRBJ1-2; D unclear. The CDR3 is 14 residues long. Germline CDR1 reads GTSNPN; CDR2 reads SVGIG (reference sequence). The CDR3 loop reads CAGGEGKENYGYTF. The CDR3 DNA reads TGTGCGGGAGGCGAGGGAAAGGAGAACTATGGCTACACCTTC.

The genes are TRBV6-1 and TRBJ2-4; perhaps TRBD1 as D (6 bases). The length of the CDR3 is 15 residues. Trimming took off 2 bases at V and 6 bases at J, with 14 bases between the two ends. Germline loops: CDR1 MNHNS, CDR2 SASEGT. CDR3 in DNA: TGTGCCAGCAGTGAAAATCCGGGACATAGAAACATTCAGTACTTC. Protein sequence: CASSENPGHRNIQYF.

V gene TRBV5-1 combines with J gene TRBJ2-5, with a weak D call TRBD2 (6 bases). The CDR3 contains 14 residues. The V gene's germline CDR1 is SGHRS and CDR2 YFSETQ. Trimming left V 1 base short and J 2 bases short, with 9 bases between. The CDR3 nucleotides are TGCGCCAGCAGCTTGTCGGGGGTGCAAGAGACCCAGTACTTC. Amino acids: CASSLSGVQETQYF.

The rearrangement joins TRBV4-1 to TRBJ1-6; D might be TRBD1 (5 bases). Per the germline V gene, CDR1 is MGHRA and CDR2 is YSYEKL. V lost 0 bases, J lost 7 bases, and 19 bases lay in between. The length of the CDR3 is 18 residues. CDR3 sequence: CASSQEDGAGLLNSPLHF. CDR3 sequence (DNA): TGCGCCAGCAGCCAAGAGGATGGCGCGGGACTATTAAATTCACCCCTCCACTTT.

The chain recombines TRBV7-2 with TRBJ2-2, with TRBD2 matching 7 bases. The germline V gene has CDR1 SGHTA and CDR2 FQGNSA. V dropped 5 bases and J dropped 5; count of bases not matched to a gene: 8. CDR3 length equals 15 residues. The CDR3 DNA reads TGTGCCAGCAGCCCTACTAGCGCTTATACCGGGGAGCTGTTTTTT. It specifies CASSPTSAYTGELFF.

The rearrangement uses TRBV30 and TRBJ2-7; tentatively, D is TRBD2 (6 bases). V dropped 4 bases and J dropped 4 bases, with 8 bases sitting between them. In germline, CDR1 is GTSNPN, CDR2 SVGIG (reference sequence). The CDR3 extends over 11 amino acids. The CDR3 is CAWTGGYEQYF. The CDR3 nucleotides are TGTGCCTGGACTGGGGGGTACGAGCAGTACTTC.

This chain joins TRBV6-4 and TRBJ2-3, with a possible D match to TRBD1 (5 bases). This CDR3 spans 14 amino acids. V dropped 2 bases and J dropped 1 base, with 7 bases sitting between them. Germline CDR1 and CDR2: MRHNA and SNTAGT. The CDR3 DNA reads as TGTGCCAGCAGTGACCGCAGGGGCACAGATACGCAGTATTTT. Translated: CASSDRRGTDTQYF.

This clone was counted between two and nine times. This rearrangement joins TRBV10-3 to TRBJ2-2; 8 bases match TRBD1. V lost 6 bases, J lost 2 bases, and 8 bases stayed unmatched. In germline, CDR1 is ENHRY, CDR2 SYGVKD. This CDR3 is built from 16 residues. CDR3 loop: CAIRTGQGPNTGELFF. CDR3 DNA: TGTGCCATCAGGACCGGACAGGGACCAAACACCGGGGAGCTGTTTTTT.

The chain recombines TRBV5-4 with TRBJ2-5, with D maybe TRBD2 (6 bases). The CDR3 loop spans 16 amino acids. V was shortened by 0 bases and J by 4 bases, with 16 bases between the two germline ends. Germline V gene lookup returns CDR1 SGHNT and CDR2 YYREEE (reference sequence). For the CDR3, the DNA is TGTGCCAGCAGCTTGGGGGACTTTCCCGGGGCAGAGACCCAGTACTTC. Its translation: CASSLGDFPGAETQYF.

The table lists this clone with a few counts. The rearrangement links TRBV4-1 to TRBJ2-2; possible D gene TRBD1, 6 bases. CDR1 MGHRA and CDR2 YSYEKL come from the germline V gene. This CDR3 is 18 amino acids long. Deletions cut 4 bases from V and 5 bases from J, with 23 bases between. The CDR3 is CASSPAMRGTLRTGELFF. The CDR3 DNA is TGCGCCAGCAGCCCGGCAATGAGGGGGACGTTGAGGACCGGGGAGCTGTTTTTT.